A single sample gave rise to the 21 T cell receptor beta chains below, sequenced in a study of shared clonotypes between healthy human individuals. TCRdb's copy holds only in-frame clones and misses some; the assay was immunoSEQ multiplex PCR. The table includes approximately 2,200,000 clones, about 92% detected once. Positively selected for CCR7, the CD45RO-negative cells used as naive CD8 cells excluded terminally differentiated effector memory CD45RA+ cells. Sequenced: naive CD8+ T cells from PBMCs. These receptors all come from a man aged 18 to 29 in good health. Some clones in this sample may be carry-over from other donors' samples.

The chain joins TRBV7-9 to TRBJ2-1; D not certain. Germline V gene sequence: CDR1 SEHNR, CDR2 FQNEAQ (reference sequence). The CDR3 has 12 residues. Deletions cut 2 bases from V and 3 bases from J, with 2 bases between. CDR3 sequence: CASSLIYNEQFF. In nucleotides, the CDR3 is TGTGCCAGCAGCTTAATCTACAATGAGCAGTTCTTC.

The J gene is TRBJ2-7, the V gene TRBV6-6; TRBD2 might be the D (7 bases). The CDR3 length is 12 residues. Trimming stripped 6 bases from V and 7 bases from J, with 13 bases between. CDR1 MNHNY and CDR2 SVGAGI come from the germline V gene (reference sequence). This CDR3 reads CASRYRGGEQYF. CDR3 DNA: TGTGCCAGCAGGTATAGGGGGGGAGAGCAGTACTTC.

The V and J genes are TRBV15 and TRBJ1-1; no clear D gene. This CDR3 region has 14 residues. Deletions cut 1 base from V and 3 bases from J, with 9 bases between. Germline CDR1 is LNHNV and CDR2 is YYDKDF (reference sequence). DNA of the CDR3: TGTGCCACCAGCAGAGTTGGGTCTGACACTGAAGCTTTCTTT. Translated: CATSRVGSDTEAFF.

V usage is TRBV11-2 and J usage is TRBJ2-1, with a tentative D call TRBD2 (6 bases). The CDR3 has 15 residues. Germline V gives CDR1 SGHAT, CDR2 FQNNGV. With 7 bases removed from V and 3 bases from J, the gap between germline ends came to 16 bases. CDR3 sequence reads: CASIAADGYYNEQFF. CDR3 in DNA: TGTGCCAGCATAGCGGCGGATGGGTACTACAATGAGCAGTTCTTC.

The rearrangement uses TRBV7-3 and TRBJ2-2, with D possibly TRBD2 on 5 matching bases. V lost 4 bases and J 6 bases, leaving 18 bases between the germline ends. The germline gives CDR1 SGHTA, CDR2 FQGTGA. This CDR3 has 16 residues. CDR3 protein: CASSSFGVSIPGELFF. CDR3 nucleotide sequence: TGTGCCAGCAGCTCCTTCGGGGTCTCTATCCCCGGGGAGCTGTTTTTT.

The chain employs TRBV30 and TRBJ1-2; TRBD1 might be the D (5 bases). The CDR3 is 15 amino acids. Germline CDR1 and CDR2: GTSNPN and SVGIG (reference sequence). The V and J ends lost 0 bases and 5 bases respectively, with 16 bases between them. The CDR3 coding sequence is TGTGCCTGGAGTGTAGGGGCAGTGACTAGGTATGGCTACACCTTC. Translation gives CAWSVGAVTRYGYTF.

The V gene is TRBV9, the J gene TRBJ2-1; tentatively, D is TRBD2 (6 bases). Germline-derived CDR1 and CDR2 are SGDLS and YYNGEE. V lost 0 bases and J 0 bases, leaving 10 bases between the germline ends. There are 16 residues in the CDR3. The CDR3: CASSVGAGNSYNEQFF. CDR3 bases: TGTGCCAGCAGCGTAGGCGCGGGGAACTCCTACAATGAGCAGTTCTTC.

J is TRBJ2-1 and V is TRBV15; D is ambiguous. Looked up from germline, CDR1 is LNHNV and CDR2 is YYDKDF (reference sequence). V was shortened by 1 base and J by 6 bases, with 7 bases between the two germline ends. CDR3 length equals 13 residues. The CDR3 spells CATSRGTLNEQFF. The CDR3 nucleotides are TGTGCCACCAGCAGAGGGACGCTCAATGAGCAGTTCTTC.

The CDR3 DNA sequence: TGTGCCAGCAGCGCGCGCATAGGGACAGAGGCCTACGAGCAGTACTTC. Residues: CASSARIGTEAYEQYF. The chain is built from TRBV7-9 and TRBJ2-7; TRBD1 matches 7 bases. CDR3 size: 16 residues. Germline V gene lookup returns CDR1 SEHNR and CDR2 FQNEAQ (reference sequence). Trimming at V came to 5 bases and at J to 2 bases, leaving 12 bases not matched to a gene. Using reference TRBV7-9 and TRBJ2-7 for the parts outside the CDR3, the full variable domain is DTGVSQNPRHKITKRGQNVTFRCDPISEHNRLYWYRQTLGQGPEFLTYFQNEAQLEKSRLLSDRFSAERPKGSFSTLEIQRTEQGDSAMYLCASSARIGTEAYEQYFGPGTRLTVT.

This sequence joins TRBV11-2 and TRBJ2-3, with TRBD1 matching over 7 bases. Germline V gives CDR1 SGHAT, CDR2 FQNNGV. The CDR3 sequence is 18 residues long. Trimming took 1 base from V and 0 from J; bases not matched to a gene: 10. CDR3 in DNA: TGTGCCAGCAGCTTAGGGTTGAGACAGGGCACTAGCACAGATACGCAGTATTTT. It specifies CASSLGLRQGTSTDTQYF.

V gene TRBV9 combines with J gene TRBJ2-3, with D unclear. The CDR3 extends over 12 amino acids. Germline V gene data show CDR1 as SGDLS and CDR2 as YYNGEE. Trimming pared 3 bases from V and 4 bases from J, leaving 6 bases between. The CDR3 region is CASSASADTQYF. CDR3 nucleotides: TGTGCCAGCAGCGCCTCCGCAGATACGCAGTATTTT.

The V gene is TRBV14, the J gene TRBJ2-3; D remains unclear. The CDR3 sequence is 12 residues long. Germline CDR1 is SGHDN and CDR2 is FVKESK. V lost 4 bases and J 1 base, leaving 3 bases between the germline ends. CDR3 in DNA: TGTGCCAGCAGCCGCGGCACAGATACGCAGTATTTT. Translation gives CASSRGTDTQYF.

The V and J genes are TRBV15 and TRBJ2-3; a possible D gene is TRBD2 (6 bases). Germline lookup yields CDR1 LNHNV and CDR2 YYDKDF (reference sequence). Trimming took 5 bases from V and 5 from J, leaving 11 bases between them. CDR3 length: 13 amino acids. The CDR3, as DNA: TGTGCCACCAGCTTGCGGGGCAGAGATACGCAGTATTTT. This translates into CATSLRGRDTQYF.

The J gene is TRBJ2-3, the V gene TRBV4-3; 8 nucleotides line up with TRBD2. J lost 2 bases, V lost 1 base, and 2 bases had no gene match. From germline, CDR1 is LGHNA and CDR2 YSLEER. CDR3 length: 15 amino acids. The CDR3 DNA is TGCGCCAGCAGCCAAGTTAGCGGGAACACAGATACGCAGTATTTT. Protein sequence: CASSQVSGNTDTQYF.

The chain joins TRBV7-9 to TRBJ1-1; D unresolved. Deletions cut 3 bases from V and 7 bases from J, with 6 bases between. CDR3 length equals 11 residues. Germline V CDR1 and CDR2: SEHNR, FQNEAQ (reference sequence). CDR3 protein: CASSLQREAFF. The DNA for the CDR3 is TGTGCCAGCAGCTTGCAGCGTGAAGCTTTCTTT.

Here the CDR3 reads CASSSNLMGETQYF. The CDR3 DNA sequence: TGTGCCAGCAGCTCCAACCTTATGGGGGAGACCCAGTACTTC. This rearrangement joins TRBV7-9 to TRBJ2-5, with D unclear. The CDR3 has 14 residues. V lost 4 bases and J lost 5, with 14 bases in between. Per germline, CDR1 SEHNR and CDR2 FQNEAQ (reference sequence).

The CDR3 loop is CASSFRREGGNGYTF. The CDR3 nucleotides are TGTGCCAGCAGTTTCAGGCGGGAGGGAGGGAATGGCTACACCTTC. This chain connects TRBV27 to TRBJ1-2, with D uncertain. Germline loops: CDR1 MNHEY, CDR2 SMNVEV (reference sequence). CDR3 length: 15 amino acids. Trimming left V 3 bases short and J 6 bases short, with 17 bases between.

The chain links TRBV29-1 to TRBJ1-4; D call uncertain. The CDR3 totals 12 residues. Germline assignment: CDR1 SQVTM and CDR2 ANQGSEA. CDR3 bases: TGCGGCCATTGGGCGTCTGAGGGAAAACTGTTTTTT. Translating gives CGHWASEGKLFF.

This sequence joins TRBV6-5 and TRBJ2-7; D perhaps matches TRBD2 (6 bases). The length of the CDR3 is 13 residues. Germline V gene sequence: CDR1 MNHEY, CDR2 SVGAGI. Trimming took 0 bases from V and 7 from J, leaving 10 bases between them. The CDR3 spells CASSYSGTQEQYF. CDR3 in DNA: TGTGCCAGCAGTTACTCTGGGACTCAAGAGCAGTACTTC.

The CDR3 reads CASSVGDSPGANVLTF. CDR3 nucleotide sequence: TGTGCCAGCAGCGTAGGGGACTCCCCTGGGGCCAACGTCCTGACTTTC. This chain connects TRBV9 to TRBJ2-6; tentatively, D is TRBD2 (6 bases). CDR3 length: 16 amino acids. Trimming pared 0 bases from V and 2 bases from J, leaving 9 bases between. From germline, CDR1 is SGDLS and CDR2 YYNGEE. The full variable domain, in which reference TRBV9 and TRBJ2-6 provide the parts outside the CDR3, is DSGVTQTPKHLITATGQRVTLRCSPRSGDLSVYWYQQSLDQGLQFLIQYYNGEERAKGNILERFSAQQFPDLHSELNLSSLELGDSALYFCASSVGDSPGANVLTFGAGSRLTVL.

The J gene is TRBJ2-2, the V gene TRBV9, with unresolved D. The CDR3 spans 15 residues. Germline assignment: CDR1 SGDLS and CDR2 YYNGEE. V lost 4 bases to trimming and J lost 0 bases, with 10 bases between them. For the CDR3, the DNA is TGTGCCAGCAGCCCCCAGGCAGCGAACACCGGGGAGCTGTTTTTT. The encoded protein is CASSPQAANTGELFF.